This TCR beta chain appears in the sequencing data of a study of blood T cell repertoires in COVID-19. Whole-study context: The cDNA or gDNA used as material had been derived from T cells, B-cell-depleted T cells, or PBMCs.

Germline lookup yields CDR1 KGHDR and CDR2 SFDVKD. V trimming: 3 bases; J trimming: 6 bases; junction bases outside the gene matches: 4. There are 13 residues in the CDR3. Participants were aged about 18 to 95 years, lived in over 20 US areas, and enrolled virtually. Participants reported their clinical history, and cohort assignment relied on those reports. In the original processing: For nucleated cells, counts were estimated from reference gene primer amplification. Libraries were prepared by immunoSEQ multiplex PCR; TCRdb keeps only in-frame clonotypes and omits some of them. That table furnishes V, J and clone size, whereas the DNA furnished D and trimming. The repertoire consists of some 270,000 clones, with 85% to 90% occurring once and the leading ten covering approximately 4%.

The chain is built from TRBV24-1 and TRBJ2-7; 7 bases are a match to TRBD1. The sequenced sample consisted of PBMCs or T cells enriched from blood (not recorded which). This sequence was found in a woman between 25 and 40 years old with acute COVID-19. DNA of the CDR3: TGTGCCACCAGTGATGACAGGGCGCGCGAGCAGTACTTC. It specifies CATSDDRAREQYF.